This passage covers 25 T cell receptor beta chains from one sample sequenced in a study of blood T cell repertoires in COVID-19. TCRdb's table, derived via immunoSEQ multiplex PCR, lists solely in-frame clones and lacks some. The sample includes about 49,000 clones, about 71% of them seen just once. The sample consisted of peripheral blood. The source of these receptors is a woman aged 70 to 79 with acute or convalescent COVID-19.

CDR3 DNA: TGCGCCACCCAGGGAGGGGCTGCGAACACCGGGGAGCTGTTTTTT. Its translation: CATQGGAANTGELFF. V usage is TRBV5-1 and J usage is TRBJ2-2; 7 bases match TRBD2. V shed 9 bases, J shed 0 bases, and the junction held 8 bases outside the gene matches. CDR1 and CDR2 (germline): SGHRS, YFSETQ. This CDR3 region has 15 residues.

The V gene is TRBV30, the J gene TRBJ2-3, with 11 nucleotides matching TRBD2. The CDR3 contains 13 residues. In germline, CDR1 is GTSNPN, CDR2 SVGIG (reference sequence). V shed 8 bases and J 2 bases; nucleotides not matched to a gene: 3. CDR3 in amino acids: CAGTSGNTDTQYF. In DNA, the CDR3 is TGTGCCGGGACTAGCGGAAACACAGATACGCAGTATTTT.

The rearrangement joins TRBV4-1 to TRBJ2-7; 7 positions agree with TRBD2. The germline gives CDR1 MGHRA, CDR2 YSYEKL. This CDR3 comprises 16 residues. V gave up 0 bases and J gave up 1 base; unmatched junction bases: 6. The CDR3 nucleotides read TGCGCCAGCAGCCAAGAGGGGGGGGATCAGTCCTACGAGCAGTACTTC. Its protein is CASSQEGGDQSYEQYF.

A few counts support this clone. J is TRBJ2-3 and V is TRBV6-5, with 11 nucleotides matching TRBD2. The CDR3 is 14 amino acids. Germline CDR1 is MNHEY and CDR2 is SVGAGI. V gave up 5 bases and J gave up 4 bases; unmatched junction bases: 2. DNA for the CDR3: TGTGCCAGCAGTACTAGCGGGGGCGCAGATACGCAGTATTTT. Translation: CASSTSGGADTQYF.

The gene calls are TRBV6-5 and TRBJ1-4, with TRBD1 as a possible D gene (5 bases). This CDR3 comprises 14 residues. The V and J ends lost 3 bases and 5 bases respectively, with 10 bases between them. Germline V gene data show CDR1 as MNHEY and CDR2 as SVGAGI. DNA for the CDR3: TGTGCCAGCAGTTATGGAGGGGCGAATGAAAAACTGTTTTTT. It yields the protein CASSYGGANEKLFF.

The chain links TRBV27 to TRBJ2-1, with 12 bases lining up with TRBD2. This CDR3 spans 20 amino acids. CDR1 is MNHEY, CDR2 SMNVEV, per germline (reference sequence). The trim removed 3 bases at V and 5 bases at J, leaving 17 bases unmatched. The CDR3 region is CASSFSGLAGITRGDNEQFF. The CDR3 DNA reads TGTGCCAGCAGTTTCTCGGGACTAGCGGGTATTACCCGTGGGGACAATGAGCAGTTCTTC.

This clone was seen only once. The V call is TRBV7-2, the J call TRBJ2-1; D might be TRBD2 (5 bases). This CDR3 spans 13 amino acids. The V and J ends lost 0 bases and 8 bases respectively, with 8 bases between them. Germline lookup yields CDR1 SGHTA and CDR2 FQGNSA. The CDR3 DNA reads as TGTGCCAGCAGCTTAGCGGCTAGCTATGAGCAGTTCTTC. Its protein is CASSLAASYEQFF.

The J gene is TRBJ1-1, the V gene TRBV6-1; possibly TRBD1 for D (6 bases). Trimming removed 2 bases at V and 3 bases at J, with 10 bases between. Germline values: CDR1 MNHNS, CDR2 SASEGT. The CDR3 runs 14 residues. DNA of the CDR3: TGTGCCAGCAGTGAACAGGGGAGGGACACTGAAGCTTTCTTT. Translated: CASSEQGRDTEAFF.

This rearrangement joins TRBV24-1 to TRBJ1-4, with D perhaps matching TRBD1 (5 bases). Germline V gene data show CDR1 as KGHDR and CDR2 as SFDVKD. V was pared by 4 bases and J by 10 bases, with 9 bases between. The CDR3 totals 12 residues. CDR3 sequence (DNA): TGTGCCACCAGTGACGACGGGGGAAAACTGTTTTTT. Translating gives CATSDDGGKLFF.

The chain links TRBV5-1 to TRBJ1-1, with D maybe TRBD1 (5 bases). The germline CDR1 and CDR2 sequences are SGHRS and YFSETQ. The CDR3 is 15 amino acids. V was cut by 1 base and J by 0 bases, with 10 bases left in between. CDR3 loop: CASSLRSGMNTEAFF. The CDR3, as DNA: TGCGCCAGCAGCTTGCGGTCAGGGATGAACACTGAAGCTTTCTTT.

The chain is built from TRBV3-1 (or the pseudogene TRBV3-2) and TRBJ1-1, with no clear D. V lost 2 bases, J lost 7 bases, and 8 bases lay in between. CDR3 size: 12 residues. The germline CDR1 and CDR2 sequences are LGHDT and YNNKEL (reference sequence). In nucleotides, the CDR3 is TGTGCCAGCAGCCAAACTTCAGGTGAAGCTTTCTTT. Amino acids: CASSQTSGEAFF.

This clone was observed a single time. The chain links TRBV3-1 (or the pseudogene TRBV3-2) to TRBJ2-2; maybe TRBD1 (5 bases). The V end lost 4 bases, the J end lost 5 bases, and 11 bases lay between the germline ends. In germline, CDR1 is LGHDT, CDR2 YNNKEL (reference sequence). This CDR3 region has 14 residues. CDR3 sequence reads: CASSPPGITGELFF. In DNA, the CDR3 is TGTGCCAGCAGCCCGCCAGGGATAACCGGGGAGCTGTTTTTT.

Only a few counts were recorded for this clone. V is TRBV5-1 and J is TRBJ2-7, with 9 nucleotides matching TRBD1. The CDR3 extends over 14 amino acids. J lost 3 bases, V lost 5 bases, and 6 bases had no gene match. CDR1 is SGHRS, CDR2 YFSETQ, per germline. The DNA of the CDR3 is TGCGCCAGCAGAGTGACAGGGGGAAACTACGAGCAGTACTTC. Its translation: CASRVTGGNYEQYF.

This rearrangement joins TRBV3-1 (or the pseudogene TRBV3-2) to TRBJ2-5; TRBD2 aligns across 13 bases. J gave up 1 base and V 1 base, and 3 bases lay outside the gene matches. This CDR3 spans 17 amino acids. Germline V gene lookup returns CDR1 LGHDT and CDR2 YNNKEL (reference sequence). CDR3: CASSQARTSGGQETQYF. In nucleotides, the CDR3 is TGTGCCAGCAGCCAAGCCCGGACTAGCGGGGGCCAAGAGACCCAGTACTTC.

The J gene is TRBJ1-1, the V gene TRBV6-6; possible D gene TRBD1, 5 bases. CDR1 is MNHNY, CDR2 SVGAGI, per germline (reference sequence). The CDR3 consists of 14 residues. V lost 5 bases and J 4 bases, leaving 14 bases between the germline ends. This chain's CDR3 is CASSTRGDGTEAFF. CDR3 in DNA: TGTGCCAGCAGTACCCGGGGGGATGGCACTGAAGCTTTCTTT.

The chain is built from TRBV9 and TRBJ1-2; 7 nucleotides align to TRBD1. CDR1 SGDLS and CDR2 YYNGEE come from the germline V gene. V gave up 0 bases and J gave up 8 bases; unmatched junction bases: 7. The CDR3 runs to 14 residues. DNA for the CDR3: TGTGCCAGCAGCGTAGGACAGGGATTTGGGGGCTACACCTTC. This translates into CASSVGQGFGGYTF.

This clone was seen only once. V usage is TRBV7-2 and J usage is TRBJ2-7; 11 bases align to TRBD2. Germline V gives CDR1 SGHTA, CDR2 FQGNSA. The junction had 7 bases not matched to a gene; V was cut back by 2 bases and J by 4 bases. There are 16 residues in the CDR3. The CDR3 protein is CASSLISSGGSYEQYF. CDR3 sequence (DNA): TGTGCCAGCAGCTTAATTTCTAGCGGGGGGAGTTACGAGCAGTACTTC. Combining the CDR3 with reference TRBV7-2 and TRBJ2-7 gives the whole variable domain GAGVSQSPSNKVTEKGKDVELRCDPISGHTALYWYRQSLGQGLEFLIYFQGNSAPDKSGLPSDRFSAERTGGSVSTLTIQRTQQEDSAVYLCASSLISSGGSYEQYFGPGTRLTVT.

The CDR3: CASTKGGAKNIQYF. CDR3 coding DNA: TGTGCCAGCACCAAAGGAGGGGCCAAAAACATTCAGTACTTC. The chain joins TRBV3-1 (or the pseudogene TRBV3-2) to TRBJ2-4; a possible D gene is TRBD2 (6 bases). CDR3 length: 14 residues. Trimming removed 7 bases from V and 1 base from J, with 11 bases in between. CDR1 and CDR2 from the germline V gene are LGHDT and YNNKEL (reference sequence).

By sample fraction, this clone is medium-sized. V and J are TRBV3-1 (or the pseudogene TRBV3-2) and TRBJ1-1; 7 bases map to TRBD1. V was clipped by 4 bases and J by 6 bases; unmatched bases: 5. Germline V gene data show CDR1 as LGHDT and CDR2 as YNNKEL (reference sequence). The CDR3 has 13 amino acids. As DNA, the CDR3 is TGTGCCAGCAGCCCTCAGGGGGTCGCTGAAGCTTTCTTT. Amino acids: CASSPQGVAEAFF.

This chain connects TRBV10-3 to TRBJ1-2; D gene unclear. V gave up 8 bases and J gave up 3 bases, with 7 bases separating them. The CDR3 sequence is 11 residues long. The V gene's germline CDR1 is ENHRY and CDR2 SYGVKD. This CDR3 is CAISRDYGYTF. The CDR3 nucleotides are TGTGCCATCTCACGGGACTATGGCTACACCTTC.

The V and J genes are TRBV20-1 and TRBJ2-7, with TRBD1 matching 9 bases. The CDR3 runs 11 residues. V shed 7 bases and J 6 bases; nucleotides not matched to a gene: 4. Germline loops: CDR1 DFQATT, CDR2 SNEGSKA (reference sequence). CDR3 protein: CSVEQGAEQYF. DNA of the CDR3: TGCAGTGTCGAACAGGGGGCCGAGCAGTACTTC.

The genes are TRBV6-1 and TRBJ2-7; 8 nucleotides agree with TRBD2. The CDR3 is 14 amino acids. CDR1 is MNHNS, CDR2 SASEGT, per germline. The V and J ends lost 0 bases and 6 bases, in that order; junction bases with no gene match: 4. The CDR3 nucleotides are TGTGCCAGCAGTGAAGCCGGCGGGGGGCTCGAGCAGTACTTC. The encoded protein is CASSEAGGGLEQYF.

V gene TRBV5-1 combines with J gene TRBJ1-1; D remains unclear. Trimming removed 0 bases from V and 11 bases from J, with 17 bases in between. This CDR3 spans 14 amino acids. CDR1 is SGHRS and CDR2 is YFSETQ in the germline V gene. CDR3 nucleotides: TGCGCCAGCAGCTTGGGCGAATATCATGTCCCGGCTTTCTTT. Its protein product is CASSLGEYHVPAFF. Using reference TRBV5-1 and TRBJ1-1 for the parts outside the CDR3, the full variable domain is KAGVTQTPRYLIKTRGQQVTLSCSPISGHRSVSWYQQTPGQGLQFLFEYFSETQRNKGNFPGRFSGRQFSNSRSEMNVSTLELGDSALYLCASSLGEYHVPAFFGQGTRLTVV.

This sequence joins TRBV9 and TRBJ2-1; TRBD2 agrees at 12 bases. Trimming cost V 3 bases and J 8 bases; bases outside gene matches: 6. The CDR3 consists of 15 residues. Looked up from germline, CDR1 is SGDLS and CDR2 is YYNGEE. CDR3 DNA sequence: TGTGCCAGCAGCGCTCTAGCGGGGGGGAGCCATGAGCAGTTCTTC. This gives the protein CASSALAGGSHEQFF.

This chain uses TRBV11-2 with TRBJ2-1; D is perhaps TRBD2 (6 bases). V was trimmed by 3 bases and J by 4 bases, leaving 10 bases between them. This CDR3 spans 14 amino acids. Germline V gives CDR1 SGHAT, CDR2 FQNNGV. CDR3 region: CASSFPGLYNEQFF. CDR3 DNA: TGTGCCAGCAGCTTTCCGGGACTTTACAATGAGCAGTTCTTC.